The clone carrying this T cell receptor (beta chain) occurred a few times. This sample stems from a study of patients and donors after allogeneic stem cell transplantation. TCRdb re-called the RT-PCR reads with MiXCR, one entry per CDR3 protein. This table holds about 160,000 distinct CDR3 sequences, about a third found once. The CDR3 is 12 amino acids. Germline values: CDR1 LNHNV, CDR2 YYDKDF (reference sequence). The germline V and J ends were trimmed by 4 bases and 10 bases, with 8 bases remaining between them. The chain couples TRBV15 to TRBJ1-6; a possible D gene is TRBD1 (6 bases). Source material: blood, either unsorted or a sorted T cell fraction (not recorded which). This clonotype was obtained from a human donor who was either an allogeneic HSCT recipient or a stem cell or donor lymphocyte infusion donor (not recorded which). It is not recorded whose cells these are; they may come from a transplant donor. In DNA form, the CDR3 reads TGTGCCACCAGCAAACAGGGATCACCCCTCCACTTT. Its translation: CATSKQGSPLHF.